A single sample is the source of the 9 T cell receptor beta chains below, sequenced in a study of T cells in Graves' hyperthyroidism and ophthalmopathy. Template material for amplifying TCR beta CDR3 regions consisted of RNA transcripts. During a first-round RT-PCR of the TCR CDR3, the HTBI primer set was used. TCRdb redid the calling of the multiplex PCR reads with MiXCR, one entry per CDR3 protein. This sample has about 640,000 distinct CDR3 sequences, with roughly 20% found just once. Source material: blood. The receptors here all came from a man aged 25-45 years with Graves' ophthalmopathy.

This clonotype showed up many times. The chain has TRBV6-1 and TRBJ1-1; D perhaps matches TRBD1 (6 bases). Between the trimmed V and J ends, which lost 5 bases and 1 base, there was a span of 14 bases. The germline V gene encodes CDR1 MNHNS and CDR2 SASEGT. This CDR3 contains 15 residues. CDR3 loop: CASSSGGAGNTEAFF. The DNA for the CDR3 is TGTGCCAGCAGTTCCGGGGGCGCGGGGAACACTGAAGCTTTCTTT.

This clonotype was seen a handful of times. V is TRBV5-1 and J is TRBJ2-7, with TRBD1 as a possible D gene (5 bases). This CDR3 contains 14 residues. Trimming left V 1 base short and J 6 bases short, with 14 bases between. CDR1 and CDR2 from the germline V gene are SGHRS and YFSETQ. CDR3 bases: TGCGCCAGCAGCTTGAGGCAGCAGGGCGGCGAGCAGTACTTC. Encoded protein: CASSLRQQGGEQYF.

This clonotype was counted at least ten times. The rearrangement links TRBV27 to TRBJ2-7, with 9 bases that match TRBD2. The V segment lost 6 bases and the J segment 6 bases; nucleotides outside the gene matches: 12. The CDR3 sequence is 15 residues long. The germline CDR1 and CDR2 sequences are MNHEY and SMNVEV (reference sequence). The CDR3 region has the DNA TGTGCCAGCAGCTCCGGGTCGCGGGGGGGGCGCGAGCAGTACTTC. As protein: CASSSGSRGGREQYF.

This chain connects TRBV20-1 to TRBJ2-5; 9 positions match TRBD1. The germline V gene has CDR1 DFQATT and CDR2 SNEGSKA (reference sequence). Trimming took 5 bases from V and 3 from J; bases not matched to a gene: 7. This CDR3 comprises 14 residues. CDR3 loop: CSARTGGAEETQYF. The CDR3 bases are TGCAGTGCTCGAACAGGGGGCGCGGAAGAGACCCAGTACTTC.

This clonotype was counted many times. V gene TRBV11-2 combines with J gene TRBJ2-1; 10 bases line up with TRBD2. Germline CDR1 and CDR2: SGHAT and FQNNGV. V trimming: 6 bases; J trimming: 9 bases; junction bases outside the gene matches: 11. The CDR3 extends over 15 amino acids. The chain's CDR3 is CASRELSGRAAEQFF. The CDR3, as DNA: TGTGCCAGCAGGGAGTTAAGCGGGAGGGCCGCTGAGCAGTTCTTC.

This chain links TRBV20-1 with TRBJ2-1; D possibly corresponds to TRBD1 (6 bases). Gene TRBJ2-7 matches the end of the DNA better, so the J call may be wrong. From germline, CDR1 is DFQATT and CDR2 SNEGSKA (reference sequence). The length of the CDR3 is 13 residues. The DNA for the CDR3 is TGCAGTGCTGTCCGGGACACGTACAATGAGCAGTACTTC. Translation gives CSAVRDTYNEQYF.

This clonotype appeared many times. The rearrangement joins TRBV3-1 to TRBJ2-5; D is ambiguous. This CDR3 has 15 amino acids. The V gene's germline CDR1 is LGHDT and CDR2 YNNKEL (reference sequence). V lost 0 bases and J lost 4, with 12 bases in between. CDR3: CASSQDARAPETQYF. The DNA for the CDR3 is TGTGCCAGCAGCCAAGATGCTCGGGCTCCAGAGACCCAGTACTTC.

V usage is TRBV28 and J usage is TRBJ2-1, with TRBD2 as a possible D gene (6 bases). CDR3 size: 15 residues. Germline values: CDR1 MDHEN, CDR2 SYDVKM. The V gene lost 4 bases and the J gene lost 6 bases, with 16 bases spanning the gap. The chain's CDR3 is CASSSQNLAANEQFF. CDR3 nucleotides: TGTGCCAGCAGTTCCCAGAACTTAGCGGCCAATGAGCAGTTCTTC.

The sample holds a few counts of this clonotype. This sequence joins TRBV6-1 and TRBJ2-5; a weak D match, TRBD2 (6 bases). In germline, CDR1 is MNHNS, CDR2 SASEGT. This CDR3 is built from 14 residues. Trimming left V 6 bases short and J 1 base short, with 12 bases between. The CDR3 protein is CASSLFGSQETQYF. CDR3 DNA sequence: TGTGCCAGCAGCCTTTTCGGGAGCCAAGAGACCCAGTACTTC.